These 17 T cell receptor beta chains were sequenced from one sample in a study of T cells in narcolepsy. Measured with immunoSEQ multiplex PCR; TCRdb has only the in-frame clones, and not every one. Among fewer than 40,000 clones listed, 81% were seen once. Sequencing was carried out using memory (CD45RA-) CD4+ T cells from blood. The receptors derive from a human donor in good health.

The CDR3 DNA reads as TGCGCCAGCAGAAGGGAGGGTGGTGCCTACGAGCAGTACTTC. Amino acid sequence: CASRREGGAYEQYF. This chain joins TRBV5-1 and TRBJ2-7; 7 nucleotides line up with TRBD2. This CDR3 has 14 amino acids. The V segment lost 5 bases and the J segment 2 bases; nucleotides outside the gene matches: 7. Looked up from germline, CDR1 is SGHRS and CDR2 is YFSETQ.

The genes are TRBV27 and TRBJ2-3; 11 bases map to TRBD2. Trimming took 5 bases from V and 1 from J; bases not matched to a gene: 5. The CDR3 length is 16 residues. Germline V gives CDR1 MNHEY, CDR2 SMNVEV (reference sequence). Here the CDR3 reads CASSLQGLAGTDTQYF. The CDR3 DNA follows: TGTGCCAGCAGTCTACAGGGACTAGCGGGCACAGATACGCAGTATTTT.

This clone has only one observation. The V call is TRBV6-5, the J call TRBJ2-5; D unresolved. Germline V gene lookup returns CDR1 MNHEY and CDR2 SVGAGI. Trimming stripped 6 bases from V and 5 bases from J, with 13 bases between. The CDR3 has 13 amino acids. The CDR3 loop is CASSKKTYETQYF. The DNA for the CDR3 is TGTGCCAGCAGCAAAAAAACCTATGAGACCCAGTACTTC.

V usage is TRBV7-2 and J usage is TRBJ1-1; TRBD1 might be the D (5 bases). The CDR3 loop spans 14 amino acids. V lost 1 base, J lost 2 bases, and 8 bases lay in between. Germline loops: CDR1 SGHTA, CDR2 FQGNSA. Here the CDR3 reads CASSLGQINTEAFF. CDR3 nucleotides: TGTGCCAGCAGCTTAGGACAGATTAACACTGAAGCTTTCTTT.

The chain recombines TRBV11-2 with TRBJ2-2; D not certain. The CDR3 extends over 13 amino acids. The germline V and J ends were trimmed by 3 bases and 7 bases, with 9 bases remaining between them. Germline-derived CDR1 and CDR2 are SGHAT and FQNNGV. The CDR3 spells CASSFNGGGELFF. CDR3 sequence (DNA): TGTGCCAGCAGCTTTAATGGCGGCGGGGAGCTGTTTTTT.

The genes are TRBV19 and TRBJ1-4; 8 positions agree with TRBD1. Germline CDR1 is LNHDA and CDR2 is SQIVND (reference sequence). The CDR3 is made up of 15 amino acids. V was pared by 7 bases and J by 8 bases, with 12 bases of the junction left unmatched. The CDR3 loop is CASKWNGQGAEKLFF. The CDR3 DNA follows: TGTGCCAGTAAATGGAATGGTCAGGGGGCCGAAAAACTGTTTTTT. The full variable domain, completed using reference TRBV19 and TRBJ1-4, is DGGITQSPKYLFRKEGQNVTLSCEQNLNHDAMYWYRQDPGQGLRLIYYSQIVNDFQKGDIAEGYSVSREKKESFPLTVTSAQKNPTAFYLCASKWNGQGAEKLFFGSGTQLSVL.

This chain joins TRBV19 and TRBJ2-5; no definite D call. Germline V lookup: CDR1 LNHDA, CDR2 SQIVND (reference sequence). The ends were cut back, 3 bases at V and 2 bases at J, with 7 bases in the middle. The CDR3 loop spans 13 amino acids. The CDR3 sequence: CASSIARQETQYF. The CDR3 bases are TGTGCCAGTAGTATCGCTAGACAAGAGACCCAGTACTTC.

The CDR3 loop reads CASRPELPYNEQFF. CDR3 nucleotide sequence: TGCGCCAGCAGGCCTGAACTCCCTTACAATGAGCAGTTCTTC. The chain combines TRBV5-1 with TRBJ2-1, with no clear D. The CDR3 totals 14 residues. V was pared by 5 bases and J by 4 bases, with 13 bases between. Per the germline V gene, CDR1 is SGHRS and CDR2 is YFSETQ. The full variable domain, completed using reference TRBV5-1 and TRBJ2-1, is KAGVTQTPRYLIKTRGQQVTLSCSPISGHRSVSWYQQTPGQGLQFLFEYFSETQRNKGNFPGRFSGRQFSNSRSEMNVSTLELGDSALYLCASRPELPYNEQFFGPGTRLTVL.

The gene calls are TRBV5-6 and TRBJ1-3, with no clear D. Trimming took 4 bases from V and 1 from J, leaving 3 bases between them. The CDR3 totals 12 residues. Germline CDR1 and CDR2: SGHDT and YYEEEE. This CDR3 is CASSDSGNTIYF. The CDR3 DNA follows: TGTGCCAGCAGCGATTCTGGAAACACCATATATTTT.

This clone was counted a few times. The rearrangement uses TRBV10-3 and TRBJ2-7, with a weak D call TRBD2 (5 bases). The CDR3 runs 14 residues. Germline CDR1 reads ENHRY; CDR2 reads SYGVKD. Trimming cost V 2 bases and J 2 bases, with 10 bases left between them. The CDR3 DNA reads as TGTGCCATCAGTGAGACTAGTCGAACCTACGAGCAGTACTTC. It translates to CAISETSRTYEQYF.

The chain has TRBV5-1 and TRBJ1-1, with D unresolved. This CDR3 has 15 amino acids. Germline CDR1 reads SGHRS; CDR2 reads YFSETQ. V lost 0 bases and J lost 7, with 16 bases in between. As DNA, the CDR3 is TGCGCCAGCAGCTTGGTCGCCGGCTCTCGGCATGAAGCTTTCTTT. Translating it yields CASSLVAGSRHEAFF.

The chain recombines TRBV7-9 with TRBJ2-5; possibly TRBD2 for D (7 bases). The germline V and J ends were trimmed by 4 bases and 5 bases, with 17 bases remaining between them. The CDR3 has 15 amino acids. Germline V gives CDR1 SEHNR, CDR2 FQNEAQ (reference sequence). This chain's CDR3 is CASSSPAGAGETQYF. CDR3 coding DNA: TGTGCCAGCAGCTCGCCTGCGGGGGCCGGGGAGACCCAGTACTTC.

This chain connects TRBV7-9 to TRBJ1-2; D is possibly TRBD1 (5 bases). This CDR3 spans 13 amino acids. Germline CDR1 reads SEHNR; CDR2 reads FQNEAQ (reference sequence). Trimming left V 2 bases short and J 8 bases short, with 12 bases between. CDR3 region: CASSLYSGTGYTF. The DNA for the CDR3 is TGTGCCAGCAGCTTATATTCAGGGACGGGCTACACCTTC.

The chain has TRBV6-1 and TRBJ2-2; D is undetermined. Trimming took 2 bases from V and 2 from J, leaving 6 bases between them. The germline gives CDR1 MNHNS, CDR2 SASEGT. There are 14 residues in the CDR3. CDR3 in amino acids: CASSEPANTGELFF. In DNA form, the CDR3 reads TGTGCCAGCAGTGAACCAGCCAACACCGGGGAGCTGTTTTTT.

The chain recombines TRBV2 with TRBJ1-1; D unclear. Germline V gene sequence: CDR1 SNHLY, CDR2 FYNNEI. The V end lost 5 bases, the J end lost 4 bases, and 8 bases lay between the germline ends. The CDR3 covers 12 residues. The CDR3 coding sequence is TGTGCCAGCAGTAATGGGTTCACTGAAGCTTTCTTT. This encodes CASSNGFTEAFF.

The CDR3 protein is CASSTAADSYGYTF. CDR3 coding DNA: TGTGCCAGCAGCACTGCGGCAGATTCGTATGGCTACACCTTC. The chain has TRBV4-2 and TRBJ1-2; D is ambiguous. This CDR3 is 14 amino acids long. Germline V gene data show CDR1 as LGHNA and CDR2 as YNFKEQ. V was shortened by 5 bases and J by 5 bases, with 15 bases between the two germline ends.

V is TRBV18 and J is TRBJ2-5; TRBD2 is a possible D gene (5 bases). CDR1 is KGHSH and CDR2 is LQKENI in the germline V gene. V gave up 3 bases and J gave up 3 bases, with 8 bases separating them. This CDR3 is 13 amino acids long. CDR3 loop: CASSPWEKETQYF. CDR3 DNA sequence: TGTGCCAGCTCACCTTGGGAGAAAGAGACCCAGTACTTC. Variable domain in full (rest from reference TRBV18 and TRBJ2-5): NAGVMQNPRHLVRRRGQEARLRCSPMKGHSHVYWYRQLPEEGLKFMVYLQKENIIDESGMPKERFSAEFPKEGPSILRIQQVVRGDSAAYFCASSPWEKETQYFGPGTRLLVL.